This T cell receptor beta chain was captured in a study of T cells in Graves' hyperthyroidism and ophthalmopathy. The CDR3 consists of 13 residues. The V gene lost 0 bases and the J gene lost 3 bases, with 3 bases spanning the gap. Germline-derived CDR1 and CDR2 are MNHEY and SVGEGT. The table lists this clonotype with a count of one. The CDR3 regions of TCR beta were amplified from RNA transcripts. A first-round RT-PCR of the TCR CDR3 used the HTBI primer set. Each CDR3 protein is one row after TCRdb ran MiXCR on the multiplex PCR reads. The sample yields about 290,000 distinct CDR3 sequences, 12% to 15% seen once.

The sequence came from a woman aged 45-59 years with Graves' hyperthyroidism that later progressed to Graves' ophthalmopathy. The sequenced sample was blood. The chain links TRBV6-2 or TRBV6-3 to TRBJ1-5; D unclear. The chain's CDR3 is CASSYSINQPQHF. The CDR3 region has the DNA TGTGCCAGCAGTTACTCAATCAATCAGCCCCAGCATTTT.